Here is one TCR beta chain with its context. Sequenced by immunoSEQ multiplex PCR; TCRdb stores in-frame clones only, minus some. Here the sample spans some 2,400,000 clones, 90% to 96% being singletons. The sample is drawn from a study of shared clonotypes between healthy human individuals. Study-wide context: There were three CD4 naive, three CD4 memory, two CD8 naive and one CD8 memory plates per donor.

The CDR3 runs to 15 residues. V was trimmed by 0 bases and J by 3 bases, leaving 12 bases between them. The germline V gene has CDR1 MGHRA and CDR2 YSYEKL. This receptor was taken from a young man in good health. The sample taken for sequencing was naive CD4+ T cells sorted from blood. Subset meaning: CD45RA+ positively selected. J is TRBJ2-7 and V is TRBV4-1; no firm D call. CDR3 bases: TGCGCCAGCAGCCAAGAAGAGAACCCCCTCTACGAGCAGTACTTC. The encoded protein is CASSQEENPLYEQYF.